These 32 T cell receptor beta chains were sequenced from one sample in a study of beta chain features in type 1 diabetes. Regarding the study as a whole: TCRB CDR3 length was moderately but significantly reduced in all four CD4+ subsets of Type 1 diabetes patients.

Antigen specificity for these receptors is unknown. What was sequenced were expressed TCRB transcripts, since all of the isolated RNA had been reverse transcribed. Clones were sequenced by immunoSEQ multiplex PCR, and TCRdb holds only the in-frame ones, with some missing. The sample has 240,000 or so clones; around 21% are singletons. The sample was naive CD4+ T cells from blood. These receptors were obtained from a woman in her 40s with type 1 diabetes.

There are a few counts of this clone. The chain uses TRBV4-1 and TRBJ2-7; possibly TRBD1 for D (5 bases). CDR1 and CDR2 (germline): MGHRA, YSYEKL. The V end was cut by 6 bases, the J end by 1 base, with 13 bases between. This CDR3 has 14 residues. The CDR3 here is CASRERGSSYEQYF. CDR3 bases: TGCGCCAGCAGGGAAAGGGGCAGTTCCTACGAGCAGTACTTC.

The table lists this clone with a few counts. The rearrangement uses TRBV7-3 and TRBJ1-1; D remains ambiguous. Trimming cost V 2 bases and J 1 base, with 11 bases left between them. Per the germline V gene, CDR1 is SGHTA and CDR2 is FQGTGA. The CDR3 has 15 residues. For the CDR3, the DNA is TGTGCCAGCAGCTTATTGGGCCCGCCGAACACTGAAGCTTTCTTT. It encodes CASSLLGPPNTEAFF.

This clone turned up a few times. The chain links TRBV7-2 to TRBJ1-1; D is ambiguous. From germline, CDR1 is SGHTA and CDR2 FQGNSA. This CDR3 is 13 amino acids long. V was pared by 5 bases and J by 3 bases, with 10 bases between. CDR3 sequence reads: CASSARFDTEAFF. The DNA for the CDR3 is TGTGCCAGCAGCGCCAGGTTTGACACTGAAGCTTTCTTT.

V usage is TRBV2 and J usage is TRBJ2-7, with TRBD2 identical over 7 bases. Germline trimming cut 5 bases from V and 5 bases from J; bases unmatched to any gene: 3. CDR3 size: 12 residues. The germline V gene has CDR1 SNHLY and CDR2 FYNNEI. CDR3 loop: CASSSAGDEQYF. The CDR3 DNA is TGTGCCAGCAGTTCCGCGGGGGACGAGCAGTACTTC.

The CDR3 coding sequence is TGTGCCAGCAACCAGGGAAACCAGCCCCAGCATTTT. Amino acid sequence: CASNQGNQPQHF. The genes are TRBV25-1 and TRBJ1-5, with a possible D match to TRBD1 (5 bases). The CDR3 sequence is 12 residues long. The V gene's germline CDR1 is MGHDK and CDR2 SYGVNS. Trimming left V 7 bases short and J 7 bases short, with 11 bases between.

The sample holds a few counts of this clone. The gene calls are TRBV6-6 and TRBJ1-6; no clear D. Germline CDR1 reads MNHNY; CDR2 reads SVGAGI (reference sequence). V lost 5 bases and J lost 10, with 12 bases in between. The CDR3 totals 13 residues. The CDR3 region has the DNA TGTGCCAGCAGTCGGGAGGTGGGCTCACCCCTCCACTTT. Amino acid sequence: CASSREVGSPLHF.

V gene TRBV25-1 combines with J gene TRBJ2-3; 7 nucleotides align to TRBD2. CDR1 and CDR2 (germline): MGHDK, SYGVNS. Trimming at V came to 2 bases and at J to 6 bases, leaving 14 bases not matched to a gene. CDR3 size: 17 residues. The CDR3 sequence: CASSEGGETSRSDTQYF. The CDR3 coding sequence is TGTGCCAGCAGTGAAGGGGGGGAGACTAGCAGGTCGGATACGCAGTATTTT.

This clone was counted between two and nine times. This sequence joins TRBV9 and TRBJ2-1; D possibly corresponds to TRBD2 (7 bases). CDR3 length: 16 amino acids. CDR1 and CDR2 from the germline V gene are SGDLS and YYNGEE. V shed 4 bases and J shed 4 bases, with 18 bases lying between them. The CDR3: CASSPTAGAVYNEQFF. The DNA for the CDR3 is TGTGCCAGCAGCCCCACGGCGGGGGCCGTTTACAATGAGCAGTTCTTC.

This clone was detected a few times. The CDR3, as DNA: TGTGCCAGCTCACCGCCAGGGGCCCATGGCTACACCTTC. Its protein product is CASSPPGAHGYTF. The V and J genes are TRBV18 and TRBJ1-2; a possible D gene is TRBD1 (6 bases). This CDR3 comprises 13 residues. Trimming removed 3 bases at V and 6 bases at J, with 11 bases between. Germline CDR1 KGHSH, CDR2 LQKENI.

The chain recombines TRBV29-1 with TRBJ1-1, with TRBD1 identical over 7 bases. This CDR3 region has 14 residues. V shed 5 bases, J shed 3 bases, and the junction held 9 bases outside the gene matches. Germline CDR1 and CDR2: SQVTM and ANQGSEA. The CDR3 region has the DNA TGCAGCGTTTTGATTGGCGGGACAGACACTGAAGCTTTCTTT. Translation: CSVLIGGTDTEAFF.

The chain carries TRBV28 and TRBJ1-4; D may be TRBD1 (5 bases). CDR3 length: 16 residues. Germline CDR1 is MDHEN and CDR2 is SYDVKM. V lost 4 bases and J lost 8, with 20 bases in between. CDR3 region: CASSSPSGTLGEKLFF. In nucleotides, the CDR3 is TGTGCCAGCAGTTCCCCATCCGGGACTCTGGGGGAAAAACTGTTTTTT.

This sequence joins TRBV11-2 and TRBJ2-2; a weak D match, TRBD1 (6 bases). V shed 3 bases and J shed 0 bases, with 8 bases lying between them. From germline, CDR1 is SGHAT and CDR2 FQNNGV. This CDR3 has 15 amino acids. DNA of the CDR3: TGTGCCAGCAGCTTTGACAGGTCGAACACCGGGGAGCTGTTTTTT. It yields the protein CASSFDRSNTGELFF.

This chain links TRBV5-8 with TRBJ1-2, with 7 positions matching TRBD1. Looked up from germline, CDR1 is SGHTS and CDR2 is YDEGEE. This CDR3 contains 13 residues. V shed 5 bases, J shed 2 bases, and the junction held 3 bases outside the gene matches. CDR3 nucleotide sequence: TGTGCCAGCAGTCGGGACAGCAACTATGGCTACACCTTC. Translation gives CASSRDSNYGYTF. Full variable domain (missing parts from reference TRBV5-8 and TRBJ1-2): EAGVTQSPTHLIKTRGQQATLRCSPISGHTSVYWYQQALGLGLQFLLWYDEGEERNRGNFPPRFSGRQFPNYSSELNVNALELEDSALYLCASSRDSNYGYTFGSGTRLTVV.

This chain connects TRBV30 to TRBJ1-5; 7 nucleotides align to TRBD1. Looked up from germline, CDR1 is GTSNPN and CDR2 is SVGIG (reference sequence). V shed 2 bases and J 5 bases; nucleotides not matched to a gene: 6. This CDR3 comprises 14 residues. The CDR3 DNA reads TGTGCCTGGAGTTGGGGACAGACTGATCAGCCCCAGCATTTT. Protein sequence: CAWSWGQTDQPQHF. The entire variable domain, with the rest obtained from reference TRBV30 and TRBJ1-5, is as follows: SQTIHQWPATLVQPVGSPLSLECTVEGTSNPNLYWYRQAAGRGLQLLFYSVGIGQISSEVPQNLSASRPQDRQFILSSKKLLLSDSGFYLCAWSWGQTDQPQHFGDGTRLSIL.

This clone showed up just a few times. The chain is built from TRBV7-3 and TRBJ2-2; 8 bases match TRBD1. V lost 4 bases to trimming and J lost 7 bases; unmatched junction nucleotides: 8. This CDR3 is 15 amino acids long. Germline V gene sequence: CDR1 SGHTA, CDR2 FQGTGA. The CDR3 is CASSSWDRRFGELFF. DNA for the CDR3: TGTGCCAGCAGCTCCTGGGACAGGAGATTCGGGGAGCTGTTTTTT. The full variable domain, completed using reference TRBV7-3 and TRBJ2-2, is GAGVSQTPSNKVTEKGKYVELRCDPISGHTALYWYRQSLGQGPEFLIYFQGTGAADDSGLPNDRFFAVRPEGSVSTLKIQRTERGDSAVYLCASSSWDRRFGELFFGEGSRLTVL.

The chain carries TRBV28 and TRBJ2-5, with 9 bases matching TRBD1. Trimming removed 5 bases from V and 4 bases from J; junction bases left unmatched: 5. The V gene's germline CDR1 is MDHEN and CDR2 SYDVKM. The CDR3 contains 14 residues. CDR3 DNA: TGTGCCAGCAGTCCGGGACAGGGAAGAGAGACCCAGTACTTC. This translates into CASSPGQGRETQYF.

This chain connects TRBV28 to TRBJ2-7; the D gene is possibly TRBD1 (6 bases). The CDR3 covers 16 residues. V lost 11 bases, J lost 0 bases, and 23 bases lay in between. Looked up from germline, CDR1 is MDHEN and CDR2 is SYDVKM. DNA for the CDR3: TGTGCCGCTACCGGGACACTAAAAGGAGGCTCCTACGAGCAGTACTTC. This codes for CAATGTLKGGSYEQYF. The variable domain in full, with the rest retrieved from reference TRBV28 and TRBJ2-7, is DVKVTQSSRYLVKRTGEKVFLECVQDMDHENMFWYRQDPGLGLRLIYFSYDVKMKEKGDIPEGYSVSREKKERFSLILESASTNQTSMYLCAATGTLKGGSYEQYFGPGTRLTVT.

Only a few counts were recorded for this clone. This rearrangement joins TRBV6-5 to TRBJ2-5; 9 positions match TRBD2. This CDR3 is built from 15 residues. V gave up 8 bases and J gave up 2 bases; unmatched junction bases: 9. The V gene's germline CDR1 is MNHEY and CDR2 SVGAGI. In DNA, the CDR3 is TGTGCCAGCCTCACAAGGAGCGGGGGGCAAGAGACCCAGTACTTC. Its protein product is CASLTRSGGQETQYF.

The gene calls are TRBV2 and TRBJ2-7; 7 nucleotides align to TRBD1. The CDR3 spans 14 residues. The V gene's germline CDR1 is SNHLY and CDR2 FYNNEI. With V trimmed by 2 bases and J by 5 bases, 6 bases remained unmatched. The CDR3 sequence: CASSESTGPHEQYF. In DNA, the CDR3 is TGTGCCAGCAGTGAATCGACAGGGCCCCACGAGCAGTACTTC. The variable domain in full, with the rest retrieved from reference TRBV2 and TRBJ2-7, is EPEVTQTPSHQVTQMGQEVILRCVPISNHLYFYWYRQILGQKVEFLVSFYNNEISEKSEIFDDQFSVERPDGSNFTLKIRSTKLEDSAMYFCASSESTGPHEQYFGPGTRLTVT.

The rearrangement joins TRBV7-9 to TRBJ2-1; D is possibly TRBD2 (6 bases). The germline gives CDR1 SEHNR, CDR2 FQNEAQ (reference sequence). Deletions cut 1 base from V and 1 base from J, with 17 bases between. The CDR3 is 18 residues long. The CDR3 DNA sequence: TGTGCCAGCAGCTTAGGATTCGGGAGTCGTCTGTCCTACAATGAGCAGTTCTTC. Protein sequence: CASSLGFGSRLSYNEQFF.

The CDR3 spells CASSSRVDQPQHF. CDR3 nucleotide sequence: TGTGCCAGCTCCAGCAGGGTTGACCAGCCCCAGCATTTT. The chain is built from TRBV18 and TRBJ1-5; possible D gene TRBD1, 5 bases. The ends were cut back, 6 bases at V and 7 bases at J, with 13 bases in the middle. This CDR3 is 13 amino acids long. Germline loops: CDR1 KGHSH, CDR2 LQKENI.

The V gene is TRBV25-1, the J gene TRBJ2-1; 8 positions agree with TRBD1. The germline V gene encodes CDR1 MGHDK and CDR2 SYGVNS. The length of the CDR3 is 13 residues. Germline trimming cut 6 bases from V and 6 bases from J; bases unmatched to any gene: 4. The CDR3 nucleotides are TGTGCCAGCAGGACAGGGGCGAGCAATGAGCAGTTCTTC. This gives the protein CASRTGASNEQFF.

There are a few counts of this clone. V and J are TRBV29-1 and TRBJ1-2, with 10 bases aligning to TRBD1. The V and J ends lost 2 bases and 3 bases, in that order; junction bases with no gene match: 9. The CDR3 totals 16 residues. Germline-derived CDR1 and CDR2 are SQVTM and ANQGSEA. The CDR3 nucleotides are TGCAGCGTTGAATCTAACGGGGGGACAGGGGACTATGGCTACACCTTC. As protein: CSVESNGGTGDYGYTF. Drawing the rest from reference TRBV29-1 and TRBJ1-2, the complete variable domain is SAVISQKPSRDICQRGTSLTIQCQVDSQVTMMFWYRQQPGQSLTLIATANQGSEATYESGFVIDKFPISRPNLTFSTLTVSNMSPEDSSIYLCSVESNGGTGDYGYTFGSGTRLTVV.

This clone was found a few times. CDR3: CSARPDMGYTF. CDR3 nucleotides: TGCAGCGCCCGCCCGGACATGGGCTACACCTTC. The chain joins TRBV20-1 to TRBJ1-2; tentatively, D is TRBD1 (5 bases). The CDR3 contains 11 residues. Germline V lookup: CDR1 DFQATT, CDR2 SNEGSKA (reference sequence).

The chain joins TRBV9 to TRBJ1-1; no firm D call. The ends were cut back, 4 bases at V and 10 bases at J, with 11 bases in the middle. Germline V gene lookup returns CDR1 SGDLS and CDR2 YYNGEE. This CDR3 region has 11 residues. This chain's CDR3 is CASSRGLGAFF. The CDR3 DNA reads TGTGCCAGCAGCCGAGGGTTAGGAGCTTTCTTT.

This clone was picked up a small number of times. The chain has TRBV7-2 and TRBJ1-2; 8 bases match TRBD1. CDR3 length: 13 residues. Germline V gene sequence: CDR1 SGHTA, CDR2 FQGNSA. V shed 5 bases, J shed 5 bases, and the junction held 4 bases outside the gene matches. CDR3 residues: CASSQDREYGYTF. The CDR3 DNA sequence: TGTGCCAGCAGCCAGGACAGGGAATATGGCTACACCTTC.

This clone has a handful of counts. As DNA, the CDR3 is TGTGCCAGCAGCTTGGTTCGGGGGGGACACGAGCAGTACTTC. Translated: CASSLVRGGHEQYF. J is TRBJ2-7 and V is TRBV5-6; 8 nucleotides align to TRBD2. The CDR3 loop spans 14 amino acids. Germline CDR1 reads SGHDT; CDR2 reads YYEEEE. Unmatched junction bases numbered 4, after V lost 0 bases and J lost 5 bases.

The DNA for the CDR3 is TGTGCCAGCAGCCAAGGGAAATCGGGGGACCGGAACACTGAAGCTTTCTTT. This translates into CASSQGKSGDRNTEAFF. V is TRBV4-2 and J is TRBJ1-1; TRBD1 is a possible D gene (5 bases). CDR3 length: 17 residues. Germline CDR1 LGHNA, CDR2 YNFKEQ. V lost 1 base and J 1 base, leaving 16 bases between the germline ends.

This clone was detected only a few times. The CDR3 sequence is CASSPQGRWGNIQYF. CDR3 DNA sequence: TGTGCCAGCAGTCCACAGGGCCGCTGGGGAAACATTCAGTACTTC. This sequence joins TRBV2 and TRBJ2-4, with TRBD1 as a possible D gene (6 bases). CDR1 SNHLY and CDR2 FYNNEI come from the germline V gene. V was pared by 5 bases and J by 6 bases, with 17 bases between. This CDR3 comprises 15 residues. The entire variable domain, with the rest obtained from reference TRBV2 and TRBJ2-4, is as follows: EPEVTQTPSHQVTQMGQEVILRCVPISNHLYFYWYRQILGQKVEFLVSFYNNEISEKSEIFDDQFSVERPDGSNFTLKIRSTKLEDSAMYFCASSPQGRWGNIQYFGAGTRLSVL.

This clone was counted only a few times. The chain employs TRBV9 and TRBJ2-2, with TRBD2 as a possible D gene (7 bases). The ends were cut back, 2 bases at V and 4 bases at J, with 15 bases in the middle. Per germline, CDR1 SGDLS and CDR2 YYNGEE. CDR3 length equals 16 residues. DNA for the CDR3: TGTGCCAGCAGCGTGGAAATGGGGGGGCGCACCGGGGAGCTGTTTTTT. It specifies CASSVEMGGRTGELFF.

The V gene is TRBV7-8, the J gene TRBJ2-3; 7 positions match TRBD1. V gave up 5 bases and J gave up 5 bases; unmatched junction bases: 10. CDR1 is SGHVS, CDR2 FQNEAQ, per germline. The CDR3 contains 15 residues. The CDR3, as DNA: TGTGCCAGCAGCGAGGCGTCCCCAGGGGGAGATACGCAGTATTTT. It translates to CASSEASPGGDTQYF.

The CDR3 DNA reads as TGTGCCAGCAGCCTGACAGCTCAGGGATATGGCTACACCTTC. Encoded protein: CASSLTAQGYGYTF. This rearrangement joins TRBV7-3 to TRBJ1-2; maybe TRBD1 (5 bases). V dropped 5 bases and J dropped 5 bases, with 15 bases sitting between them. Germline V gene data show CDR1 as SGHTA and CDR2 as FQGTGA. This CDR3 is built from 14 residues.